Presented here are 2 T cell receptor beta chains from one specimen sequenced in a study of shared clonotypes between healthy human individuals (dated by TCRdb to about 2020). Library prep was done by the immunoSEQ multiplex PCR assay. The immuneACCESS repertoire file appears here via TCRdb, limited to in-frame rearrangements. These files lack a portion of the clones; in checked studies, under half of the deficit traces to unresolved V genes, and the cause of the others is not known. The sample contains about 2.5 million clones, around 92% of them found a single time. The top ten constitute approximately 0.4% of the sample. Sample: naive CD4+ T cells from PBMCs. This specimen's cell subset or site label, per the study, means: CD45RA+ positively selected. Every receptor here comes from a man aged 18 to 29 in good health. Some clones in this sample may be carry-over from other donors' samples.

J is TRBJ2-7 and V is TRBV7-8, with 8 bases aligning to TRBD2. Germline values: CDR1 SGHVS, CDR2 FQNEAQ. The CDR3 loop spans 15 amino acids. Trimming cost V 4 bases and J 2 bases; bases outside gene matches: 7. CDR3 sequence: CASSSGGQVAYEQYF. The CDR3 nucleotides read TGTGCCAGCAGCTCGGGGGGGCAGGTAGCCTACGAGCAGTACTTC.

The V and J genes are TRBV6-5 and TRBJ2-1; unclear D gene. Trimming shortened V by 7 bases and J by 3 bases, and 16 bases separated the two germline ends. This CDR3 comprises 15 residues. The V gene's germline CDR1 is MNHEY and CDR2 SVGAGI. The CDR3 spells CASISGPEDYNEQFF. CDR3 in DNA: TGTGCCAGCATCTCGGGCCCCGAGGACTACAATGAGCAGTTCTTC.